One T cell receptor (beta chain) is described in this entry. The antigen is not known. This entry belongs to a study of T cell responses to AZD1222 COVID-19 vaccine. On the study more broadly: The analysis combined second doses at about 4 or about 12 weeks. Study observations and caveats: The reported proportion of spike-specific TCRs targeting unmutated variant regions was nearly half. Donor demographics were predominantly white British with a female majority; clonal diversity may be underestimated. Seropositivity was recorded at baseline in only a handful of AZD1222 recipients.

Repertoires were generated with immunoSEQ multiplex PCR, while TCRdb's copy carries only in-frame clones and drops some. The table records about 140,000 clones, approximately 90% of them present only once. The sequencing here drew on peripheral blood, taken on day 0 of AZD1222 vaccination. This sequence originates from an adult in good health.

The DNA for the CDR3 is TGCAGTGCTAGTTCGGGGAAAGATGGCAATCAGCCCCAGCATTTT. This codes for CSASSGKDGNQPQHF. The chain links TRBV20-1 to TRBJ1-5; D not certain. V was clipped by 3 bases and J by 2 bases, with 14 bases between them. The CDR3 is made up of 15 amino acids. From germline, CDR1 is DFQATT and CDR2 SNEGSKA (reference sequence).